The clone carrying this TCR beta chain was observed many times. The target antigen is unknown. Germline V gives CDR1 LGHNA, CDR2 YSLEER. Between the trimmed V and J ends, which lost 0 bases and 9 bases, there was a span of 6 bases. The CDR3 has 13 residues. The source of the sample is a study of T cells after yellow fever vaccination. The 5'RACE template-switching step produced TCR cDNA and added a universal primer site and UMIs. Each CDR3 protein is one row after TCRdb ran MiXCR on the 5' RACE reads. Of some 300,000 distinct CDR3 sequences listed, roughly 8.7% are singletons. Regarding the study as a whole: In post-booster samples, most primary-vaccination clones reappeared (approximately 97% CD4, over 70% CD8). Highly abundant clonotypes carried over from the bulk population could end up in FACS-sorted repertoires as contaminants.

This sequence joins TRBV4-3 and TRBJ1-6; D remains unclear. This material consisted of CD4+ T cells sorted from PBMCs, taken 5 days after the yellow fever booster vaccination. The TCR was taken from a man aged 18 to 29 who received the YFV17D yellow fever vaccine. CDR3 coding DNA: TGCGCCAGCAGCCAAGATCTATTTTCACCCCTCCACTTT. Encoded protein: CASSQDLFSPLHF.